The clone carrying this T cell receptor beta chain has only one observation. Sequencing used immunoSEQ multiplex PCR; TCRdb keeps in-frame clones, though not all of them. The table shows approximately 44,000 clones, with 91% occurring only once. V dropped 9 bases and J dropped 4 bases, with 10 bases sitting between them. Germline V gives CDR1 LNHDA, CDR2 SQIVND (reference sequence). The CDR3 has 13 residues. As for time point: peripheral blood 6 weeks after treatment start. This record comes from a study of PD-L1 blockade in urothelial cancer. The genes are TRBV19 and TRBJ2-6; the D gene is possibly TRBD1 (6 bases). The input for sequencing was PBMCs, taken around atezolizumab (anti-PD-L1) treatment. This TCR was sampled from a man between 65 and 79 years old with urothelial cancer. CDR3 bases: TGTGCCAGCGGACAGCCCGGGGCCAACGTCCTGACTTTC. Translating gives CASGQPGANVLTF.